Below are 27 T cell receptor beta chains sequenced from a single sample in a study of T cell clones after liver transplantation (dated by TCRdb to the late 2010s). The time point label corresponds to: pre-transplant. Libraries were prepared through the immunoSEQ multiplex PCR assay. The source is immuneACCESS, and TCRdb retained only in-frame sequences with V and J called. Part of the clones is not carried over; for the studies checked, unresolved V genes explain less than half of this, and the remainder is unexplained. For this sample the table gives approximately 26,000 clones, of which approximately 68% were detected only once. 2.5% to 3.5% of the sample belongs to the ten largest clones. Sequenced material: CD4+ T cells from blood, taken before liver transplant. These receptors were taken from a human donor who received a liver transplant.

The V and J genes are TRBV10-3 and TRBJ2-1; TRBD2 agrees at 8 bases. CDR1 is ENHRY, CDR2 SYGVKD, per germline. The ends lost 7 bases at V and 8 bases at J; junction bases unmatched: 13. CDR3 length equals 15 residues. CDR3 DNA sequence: TGTGCCATCACCCGCACGACTAGCGTCAAAGATGAGCAGTTCTTC. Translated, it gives CAITRTTSVKDEQFF.

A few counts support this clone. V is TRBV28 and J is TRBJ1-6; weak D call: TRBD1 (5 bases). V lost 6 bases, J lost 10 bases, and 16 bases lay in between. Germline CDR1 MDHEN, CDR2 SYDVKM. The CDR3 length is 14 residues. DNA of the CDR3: TGTGCCAGCAGCCCAGAGCGAGGGGACTCACCCCTCCACTTT. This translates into CASSPERGDSPLHF.

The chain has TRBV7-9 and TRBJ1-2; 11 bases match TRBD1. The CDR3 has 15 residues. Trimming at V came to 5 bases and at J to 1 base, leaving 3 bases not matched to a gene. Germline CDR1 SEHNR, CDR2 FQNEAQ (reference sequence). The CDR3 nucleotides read TGTGCCAGCAGCGTCGGGACAGGGGGTAACTATGGCTACACCTTC. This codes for CASSVGTGGNYGYTF.

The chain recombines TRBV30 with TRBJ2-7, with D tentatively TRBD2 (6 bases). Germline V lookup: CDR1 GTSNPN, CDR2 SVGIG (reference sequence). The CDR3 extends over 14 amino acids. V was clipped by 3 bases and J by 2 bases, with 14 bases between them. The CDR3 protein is CAWRSGFGTYEQYF. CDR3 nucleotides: TGTGCCTGGAGGAGCGGGTTCGGGACCTACGAGCAGTACTTC.

DNA of the CDR3: TGTGCCAGCTCTCCTAACCGGGACCAAGAGACCCAGTACTTC. Protein: CASSPNRDQETQYF. The genes are TRBV18 and TRBJ2-5; no firm D call. Between the trimmed V and J ends, which lost 6 bases and 0 bases, there was a span of 11 bases. The CDR3 is made up of 14 amino acids. Germline CDR1 is KGHSH and CDR2 is LQKENI. Supplemented by reference TRBV18 and TRBJ2-5, the full variable domain reads NAGVMQNPRHLVRRRGQEARLRCSPMKGHSHVYWYRQLPEEGLKFMVYLQKENIIDESGMPKERFSAEFPKEGPSILRIQQVVRGDSAAYFCASSPNRDQETQYFGPGTRLLVL.

The DNA of the CDR3 is TGTGCCAGCAGCCAAGAGCTAGTATCGTACAATGAGCAGTTCTTC. Its protein is CASSQELVSYNEQFF. The chain has TRBV4-2 and TRBJ2-1; no definite D call. The CDR3 covers 15 residues. The V and J ends lost 0 bases and 4 bases respectively, with 10 bases between them. Germline V lookup: CDR1 LGHNA, CDR2 YNFKEQ.

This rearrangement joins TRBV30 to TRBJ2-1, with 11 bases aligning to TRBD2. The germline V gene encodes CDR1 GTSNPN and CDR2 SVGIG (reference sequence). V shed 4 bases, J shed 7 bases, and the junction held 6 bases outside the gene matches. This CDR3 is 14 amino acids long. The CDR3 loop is CAWKVAGGRNEQFF. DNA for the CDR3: TGTGCCTGGAAAGTAGCGGGAGGGCGAAATGAGCAGTTCTTC.

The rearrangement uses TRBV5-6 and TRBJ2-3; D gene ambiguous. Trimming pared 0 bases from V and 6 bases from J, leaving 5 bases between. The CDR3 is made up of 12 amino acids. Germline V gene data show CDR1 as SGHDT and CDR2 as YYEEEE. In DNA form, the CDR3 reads TGTGCCAGCAGCTTGGACTTGGATACGCAGTATTTT. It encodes CASSLDLDTQYF.

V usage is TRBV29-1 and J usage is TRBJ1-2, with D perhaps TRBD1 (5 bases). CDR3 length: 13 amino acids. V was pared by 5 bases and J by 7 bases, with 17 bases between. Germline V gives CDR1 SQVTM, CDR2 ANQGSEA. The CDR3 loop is CSVNGEGRGGYTF. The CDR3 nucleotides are TGCAGCGTTAATGGTGAGGGGAGAGGTGGCTACACCTTC. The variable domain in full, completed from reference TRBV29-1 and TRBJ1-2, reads SAVISQKPSRDICQRGTSLTIQCQVDSQVTMMFWYRQQPGQSLTLIATANQGSEATYESGFVIDKFPISRPNLTFSTLTVSNMSPEDSSIYLCSVNGEGRGGYTFGSGTRLTVV.

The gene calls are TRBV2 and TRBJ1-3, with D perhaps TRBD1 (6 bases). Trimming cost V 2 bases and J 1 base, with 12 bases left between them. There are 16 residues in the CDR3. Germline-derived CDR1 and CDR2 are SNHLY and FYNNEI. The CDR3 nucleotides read TGTGCCAGCAGTGAAAGGCCAGGGACATCTGGAAACACCATATATTTT. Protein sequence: CASSERPGTSGNTIYF.

The CDR3 spells CASSEGTAMNTEAFF. The CDR3 nucleotides are TGTGCCAGCAGTGAAGGGACAGCCATGAACACTGAAGCTTTCTTT. The V call is TRBV6-1, the J call TRBJ1-1; D might be TRBD1 (6 bases). The V gene's germline CDR1 is MNHNS and CDR2 SASEGT. CDR3 length: 15 amino acids. V was clipped by 1 base and J by 0 bases, with 9 bases between them.

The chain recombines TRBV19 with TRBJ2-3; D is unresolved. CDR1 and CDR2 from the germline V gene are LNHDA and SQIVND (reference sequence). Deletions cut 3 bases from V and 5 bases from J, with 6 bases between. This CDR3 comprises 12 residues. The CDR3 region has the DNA TGTGCCAGTAGTATCTCACAAGATACGCAGTATTTT. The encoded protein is CASSISQDTQYF. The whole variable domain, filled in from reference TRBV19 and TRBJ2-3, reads DGGITQSPKYLFRKEGQNVTLSCEQNLNHDAMYWYRQDPGQGLRLIYYSQIVNDFQKGDIAEGYSVSREKKESFPLTVTSAQKNPTAFYLCASSISQDTQYFGPGTRLTVL.

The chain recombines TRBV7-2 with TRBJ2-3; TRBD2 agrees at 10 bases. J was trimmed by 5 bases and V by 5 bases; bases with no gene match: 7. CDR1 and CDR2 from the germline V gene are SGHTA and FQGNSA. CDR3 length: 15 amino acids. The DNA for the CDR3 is TGTGCCAGCAGCGCGACTAGCGGGTATGGAGATACGCAGTATTTT. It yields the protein CASSATSGYGDTQYF.

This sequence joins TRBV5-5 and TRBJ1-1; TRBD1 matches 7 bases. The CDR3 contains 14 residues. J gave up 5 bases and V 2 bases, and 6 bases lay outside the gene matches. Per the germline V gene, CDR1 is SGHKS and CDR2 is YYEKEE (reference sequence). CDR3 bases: TGTGCCAGCAGCTTTGCAGGGGGGCGGACTGAAGCTTTCTTT. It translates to CASSFAGGRTEAFF.

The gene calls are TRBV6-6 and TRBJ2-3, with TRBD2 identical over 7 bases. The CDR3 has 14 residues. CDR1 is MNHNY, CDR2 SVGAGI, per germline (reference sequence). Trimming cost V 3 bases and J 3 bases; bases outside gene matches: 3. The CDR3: CASSYRRGTDTQYF. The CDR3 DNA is TGTGCCAGCAGTTATAGGCGGGGGACAGATACGCAGTATTTT.

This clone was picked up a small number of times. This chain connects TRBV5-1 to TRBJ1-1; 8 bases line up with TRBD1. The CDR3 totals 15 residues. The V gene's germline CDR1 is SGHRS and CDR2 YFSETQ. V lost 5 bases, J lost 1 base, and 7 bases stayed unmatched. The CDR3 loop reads CASSGQGQRNTEAFF. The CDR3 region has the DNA TGCGCCAGCAGTGGACAGGGCCAGAGGAACACTGAAGCTTTCTTT. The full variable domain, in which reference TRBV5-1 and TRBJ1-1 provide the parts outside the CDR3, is KAGVTQTPRYLIKTRGQQVTLSCSPISGHRSVSWYQQTPGQGLQFLFEYFSETQRNKGNFPGRFSGRQFSNSRSEMNVSTLELGDSALYLCASSGQGQRNTEAFFGQGTRLTVV.

CDR3 DNA sequence: TGTGCCAGCAGTTTAGCGGGAGCCCCGGAGCAGTACGTC. It translates to CASSLAGAPEQYV. This chain uses TRBV2 with TRBJ2-7; TRBD2 agrees at 9 bases. The germline gives CDR1 SNHLY, CDR2 FYNNEI. This CDR3 spans 13 amino acids. V lost 5 bases, J lost 7 bases, and 6 bases stayed unmatched.

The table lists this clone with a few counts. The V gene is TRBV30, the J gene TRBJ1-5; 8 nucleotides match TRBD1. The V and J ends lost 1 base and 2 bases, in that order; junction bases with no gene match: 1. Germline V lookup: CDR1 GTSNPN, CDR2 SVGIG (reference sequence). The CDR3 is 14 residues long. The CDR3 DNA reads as TGTGCCTGGAGTGCGGGACAGGGCAATCAGCCCCAGCATTTT. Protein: CAWSAGQGNQPQHF.

The CDR3, as DNA: TGTGCCAGCAGTATGGGAGAGATGAACACTGAAGCTTTCTTT. Amino acids: CASSMGEMNTEAFF. V usage is TRBV2 and J usage is TRBJ1-1, with D unclear. CDR1 and CDR2 from the germline V gene are SNHLY and FYNNEI. The CDR3 extends over 14 amino acids. The V gene lost 5 bases and the J gene lost 0 bases, with 10 bases spanning the gap. The complete variable domain, with remaining parts taken from reference TRBV2 and TRBJ1-1, reads EPEVTQTPSHQVTQMGQEVILRCVPISNHLYFYWYRQILGQKVEFLVSFYNNEISEKSEIFDDQFSVERPDGSNFTLKIRSTKLEDSAMYFCASSMGEMNTEAFFGQGTRLTVV.

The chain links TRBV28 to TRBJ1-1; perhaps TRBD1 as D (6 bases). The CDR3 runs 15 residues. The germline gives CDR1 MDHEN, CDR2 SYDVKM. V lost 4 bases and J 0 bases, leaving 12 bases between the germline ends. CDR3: CASSSQGGLNTEAFF. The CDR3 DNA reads TGTGCCAGCAGTTCACAGGGAGGCCTGAACACTGAAGCTTTCTTT.

The CDR3, as DNA: TGTGCCAGTAGTACACCTCCACGGACAGATGGCTATGGCTACACCTTC. This sequence encodes CASSTPPRTDGYGYTF. The gene calls are TRBV19 and TRBJ1-2; possibly TRBD1 for D (6 bases). With 4 bases removed from V and 4 bases from J, the gap between germline ends came to 19 bases. CDR1 LNHDA and CDR2 SQIVND come from the germline V gene (reference sequence). The CDR3 length is 16 residues.

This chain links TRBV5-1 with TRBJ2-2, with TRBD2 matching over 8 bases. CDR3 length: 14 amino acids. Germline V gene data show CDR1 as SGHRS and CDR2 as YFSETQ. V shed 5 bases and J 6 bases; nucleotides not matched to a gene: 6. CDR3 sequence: CASSLSGVAGELFF. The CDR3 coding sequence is TGCGCCAGCAGTCTTAGCGGGGTCGCCGGGGAGCTGTTTTTT.

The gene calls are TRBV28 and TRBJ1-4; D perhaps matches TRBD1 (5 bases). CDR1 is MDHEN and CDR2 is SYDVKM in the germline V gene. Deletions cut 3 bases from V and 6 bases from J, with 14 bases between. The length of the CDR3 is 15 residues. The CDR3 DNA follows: TGTGCCAGCAGTTTTACGGCGGGGGTACATGAAAAACTGTTTTTT. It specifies CASSFTAGVHEKLFF. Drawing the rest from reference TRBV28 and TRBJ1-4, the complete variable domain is DVKVTQSSRYLVKRTGEKVFLECVQDMDHENMFWYRQDPGLGLRLIYFSYDVKMKEKGDIPEGYSVSREKKERFSLILESASTNQTSMYLCASSFTAGVHEKLFFGSGTQLSVL.

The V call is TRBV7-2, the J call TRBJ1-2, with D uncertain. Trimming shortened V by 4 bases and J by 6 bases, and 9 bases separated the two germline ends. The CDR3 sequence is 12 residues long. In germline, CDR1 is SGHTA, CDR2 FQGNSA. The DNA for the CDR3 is TGTGCCAGCAGCTACTGGAAGAATGGCTACACCTTC. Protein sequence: CASSYWKNGYTF. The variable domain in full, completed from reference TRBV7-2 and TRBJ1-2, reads GAGVSQSPSNKVTEKGKDVELRCDPISGHTALYWYRQSLGQGLEFLIYFQGNSAPDKSGLPSDRFSAERTGGSVSTLTIQRTQQEDSAVYLCASSYWKNGYTFGSGTRLTVV.

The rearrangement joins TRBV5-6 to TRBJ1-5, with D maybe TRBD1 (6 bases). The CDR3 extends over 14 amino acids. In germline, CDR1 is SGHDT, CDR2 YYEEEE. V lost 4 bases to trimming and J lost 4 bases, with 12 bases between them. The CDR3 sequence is CASSEQGRNQPQHF. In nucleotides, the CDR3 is TGTGCCAGCAGCGAACAGGGAAGAAATCAGCCCCAGCATTTT.

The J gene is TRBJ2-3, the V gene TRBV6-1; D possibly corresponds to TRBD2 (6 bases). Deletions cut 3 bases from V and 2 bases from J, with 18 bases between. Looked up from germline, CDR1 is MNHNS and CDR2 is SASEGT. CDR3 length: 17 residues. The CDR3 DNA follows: TGTGCCAGCAGTGACCTCGTGAAGCGGGCCTTCACAGATACGCAGTATTTT. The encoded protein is CASSDLVKRAFTDTQYF.

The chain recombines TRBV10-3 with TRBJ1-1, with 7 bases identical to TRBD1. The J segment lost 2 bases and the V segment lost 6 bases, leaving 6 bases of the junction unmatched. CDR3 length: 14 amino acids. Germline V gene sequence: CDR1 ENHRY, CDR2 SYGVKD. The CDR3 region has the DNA TGTGCCATCAGAAGACAGGGCGAAAACACTGAAGCTTTCTTT. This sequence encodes CAIRRQGENTEAFF.